This TCR beta chain is drawn from a study of T cells in Graves' hyperthyroidism and ophthalmopathy. Study overall: Peripheral blood was collected at initial diagnosis, before any treatment. Study findings and constraints: The model's output predicted ophthalmopathy at a median of 6.5 months prior to onset. Most thyroid clonotypes with frequency above 0.001 were detected in blood.

CDR3 size: 15 residues. CDR1 is KGHDR and CDR2 is SFDVKD in the germline V gene. The junction had 7 bases not matched to a gene; V was cut back by 1 base and J by 9 bases. Amplification yielded TCR beta CDR3 regions, with RNA transcripts as the source. First-round RT-PCR targeting the TCR CDR3 was performed with the HTBI primer set. Via MiXCR, TCRdb re-called the multiplex PCR reads, giving one row per CDR3 protein. The repertoire includes some 300,000 distinct CDR3 sequences, around 19% of them detected once, and approximately 35% sits in the top ten. On this clonotype: Its specificity is not known.

The gene calls are TRBV24-1 and TRBJ2-1, with 8 bases matching TRBD2. The receptor comes from a man aged 50-59 years with Graves' ophthalmopathy. Sequenced input: blood. CDR3 sequence (DNA): TGTGCCACCAGTGATTTCAGCGGGAGAGCGAGTGAGCAGTTCTTC. Translating gives CATSDFSGRASEQFF.